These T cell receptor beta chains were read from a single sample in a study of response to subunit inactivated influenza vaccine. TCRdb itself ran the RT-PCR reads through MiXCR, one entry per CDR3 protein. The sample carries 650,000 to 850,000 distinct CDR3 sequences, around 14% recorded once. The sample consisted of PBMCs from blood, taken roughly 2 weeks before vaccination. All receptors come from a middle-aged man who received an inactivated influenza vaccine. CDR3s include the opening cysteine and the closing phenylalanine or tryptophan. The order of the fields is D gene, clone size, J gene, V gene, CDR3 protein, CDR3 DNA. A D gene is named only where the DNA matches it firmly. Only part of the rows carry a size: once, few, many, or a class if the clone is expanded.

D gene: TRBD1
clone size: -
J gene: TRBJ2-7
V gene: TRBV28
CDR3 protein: CASSWGGAGGGYEQYF
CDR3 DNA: TGTGCCAGCAGTTGGGGTGGGGCAGGGGGCGGCTACGAGCAGTACTTC

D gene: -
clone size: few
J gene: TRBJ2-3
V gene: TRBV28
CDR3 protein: CASSLADFSSTDTQYF
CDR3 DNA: TGTGCCAGCAGTTTAGCGGACTTTTCTAGCACAGATACGCAGTATTTT

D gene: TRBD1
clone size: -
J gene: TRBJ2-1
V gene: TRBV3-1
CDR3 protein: CASSQRGTGDNEQFF
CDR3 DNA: TGTGCCAGCAGCCAAAGGGGGACAGGGGACAATGAGCAGTTCTTC

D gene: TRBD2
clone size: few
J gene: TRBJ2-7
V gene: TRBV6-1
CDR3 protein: CASSELAGGTYEQYF
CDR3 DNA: TGTGCCAGCAGTGAATTAGCGGGAGGAACCTACGAGCAGTACTTC

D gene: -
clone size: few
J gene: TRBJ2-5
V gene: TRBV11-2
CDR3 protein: CASSVGYRDQETQYF
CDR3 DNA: TGTGCCAGCAGCGTCGGGTACAGGGACCAAGAGACCCAGTACTTC

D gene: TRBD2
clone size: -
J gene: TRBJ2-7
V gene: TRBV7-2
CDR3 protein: CASSLFSGQTYEQYF
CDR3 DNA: TGTGCCAGCAGCTTATTTAGCGGGCAAACCTACGAGCAGTACTTC

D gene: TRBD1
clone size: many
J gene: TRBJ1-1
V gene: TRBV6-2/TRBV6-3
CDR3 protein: CASSDWTGNTEAFF
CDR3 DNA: TGTGCCAGCAGTGACTGGACAGGTAACACTGAAGCTTTCTTT

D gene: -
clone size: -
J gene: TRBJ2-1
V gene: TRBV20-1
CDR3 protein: CSARARGGNEQFF
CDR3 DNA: TGCAGTGCTAGAGCGAGGGGAGGCAATGAGCAGTTCTTC

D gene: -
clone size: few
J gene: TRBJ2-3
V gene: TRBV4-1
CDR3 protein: CASSQTGLRTDTQYF
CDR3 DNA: TGCGCCAGCAGCCAAACCGGCCTTAGGACAGATACGCAGTATTTT

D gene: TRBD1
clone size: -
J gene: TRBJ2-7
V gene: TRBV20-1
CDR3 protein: CSAENGQGRSYEQYF
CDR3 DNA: TGCAGTGCAGAAAACGGACAGGGACGCTCCTACGAGCAGTACTTC

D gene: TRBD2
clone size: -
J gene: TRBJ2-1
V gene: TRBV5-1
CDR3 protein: CASSLEPGGPGEQFF
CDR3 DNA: TGCGCCAGCAGCTTGGAGCCGGGGGGGCCCGGTGAGCAGTTCTTC

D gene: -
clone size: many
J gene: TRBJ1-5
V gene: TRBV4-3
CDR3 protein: CASSQETGWQPQHF
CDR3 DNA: TGCGCCAGCAGCCAAGAGACAGGTTGGCAGCCCCAGCATTTT